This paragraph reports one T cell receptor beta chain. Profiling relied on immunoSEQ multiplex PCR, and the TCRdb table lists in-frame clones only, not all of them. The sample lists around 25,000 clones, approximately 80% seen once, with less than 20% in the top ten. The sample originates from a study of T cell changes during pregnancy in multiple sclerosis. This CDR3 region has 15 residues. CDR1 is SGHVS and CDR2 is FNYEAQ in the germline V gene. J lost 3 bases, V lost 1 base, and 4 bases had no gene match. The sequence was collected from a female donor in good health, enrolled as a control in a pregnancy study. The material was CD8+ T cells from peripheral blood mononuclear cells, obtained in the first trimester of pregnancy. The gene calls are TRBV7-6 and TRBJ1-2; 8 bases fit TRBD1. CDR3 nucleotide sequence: TGTGCCAGCAGCTTAGAAACAGGGGGAGACTATGGCTACACCTTC. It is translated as CASSLETGGDYGYTF.